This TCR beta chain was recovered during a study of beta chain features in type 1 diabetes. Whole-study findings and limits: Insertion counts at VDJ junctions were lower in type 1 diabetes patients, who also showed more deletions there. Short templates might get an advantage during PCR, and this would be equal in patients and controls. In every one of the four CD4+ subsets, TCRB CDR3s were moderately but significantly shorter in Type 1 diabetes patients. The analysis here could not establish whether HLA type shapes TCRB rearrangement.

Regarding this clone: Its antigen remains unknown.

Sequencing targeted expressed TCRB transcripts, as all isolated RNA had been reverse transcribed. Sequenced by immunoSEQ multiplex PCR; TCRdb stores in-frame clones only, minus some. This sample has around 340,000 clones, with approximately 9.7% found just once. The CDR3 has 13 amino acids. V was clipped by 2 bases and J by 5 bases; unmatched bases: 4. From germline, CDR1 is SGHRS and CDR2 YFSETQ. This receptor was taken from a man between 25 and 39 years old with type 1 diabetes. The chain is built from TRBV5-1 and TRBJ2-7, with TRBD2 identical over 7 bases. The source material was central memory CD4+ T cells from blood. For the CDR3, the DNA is TGCGCCAGCAGCTTCCTAGCGGCTCACGAGCAGTACTTC. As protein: CASSFLAAHEQYF.